This TCR beta chain was retrieved from a study of T cell responses to AZD1222 COVID-19 vaccine. Study findings and constraints: Mostly white British, mostly female donors; authors suggested clonal diversity may be underestimated. Once two AZD1222 doses were given, Spike-specific TCR breadth and depth went up. Baseline serology detected seropositivity in only six AZD1222 recipients.

The CDR3 runs to 19 residues. Turning to this clone: The antigen remains unidentified.

The method was immunoSEQ multiplex PCR; TCRdb's version includes in-frame clones alone and lacks a portion of them. The repertoire holds around 75,000 clones, approximately 89% seen once, with 9% to 10% in the top ten. J is TRBJ2-5 and V is TRBV21-1; the D segment call TRBD1 is taken from the table without a DNA check. TRBV21-1 is reported as a pseudogene. This receptor was taken from an adult who received the MenACWY meningococcal vaccine as a control. The sample in question was peripheral blood, obtained 28 days after the second dose of the MenACWY control vaccine. CDR3 in DNA: TGTGCCAGCAGCAATAGGGGTGGACCCCTGGACAGGGGACAAGAGACCCAGTACTTC. It translates to CASSNRGGPLDRGQETQYF.